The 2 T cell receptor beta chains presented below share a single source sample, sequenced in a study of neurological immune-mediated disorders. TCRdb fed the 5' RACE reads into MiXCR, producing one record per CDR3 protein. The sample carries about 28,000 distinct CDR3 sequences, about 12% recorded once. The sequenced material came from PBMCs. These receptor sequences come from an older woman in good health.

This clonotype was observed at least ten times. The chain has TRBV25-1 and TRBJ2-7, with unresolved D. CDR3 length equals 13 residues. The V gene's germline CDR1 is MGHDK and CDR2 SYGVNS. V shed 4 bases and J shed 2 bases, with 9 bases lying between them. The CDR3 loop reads CASSGPGAYEQYF. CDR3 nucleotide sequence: TGTGCCAGCAGTGGGCCAGGAGCCTACGAGCAGTACTTC.

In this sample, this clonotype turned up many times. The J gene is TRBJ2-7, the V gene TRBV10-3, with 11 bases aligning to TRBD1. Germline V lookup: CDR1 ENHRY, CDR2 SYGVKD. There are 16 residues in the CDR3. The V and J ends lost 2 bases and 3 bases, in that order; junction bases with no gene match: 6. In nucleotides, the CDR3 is TGTGCCATCAGTGAGCCGCCGGGACAGGGGGTCTACGAGCAGTACTTC. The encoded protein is CAISEPPGQGVYEQYF.